This TCR beta chain was observed in a study of cytomegalovirus exposure and HLA in healthy donors. The study's findings and limits: In a later analysis, TCR beta V- and J-gene trimming was associated with a missense DCLRE1C variant.

The PCR was carried out with 60 Vbeta primers and 13 Jbeta primers. Only in-frame clones appear in the TCRdb table, and some are missing; sequencing was by immunoSEQ multiplex PCR. The sample holds more than 95,000 clones, 70% to 85% seen once. This clone was counted only a few times. What it binds is unknown. The germline V gene encodes CDR1 LNHDA and CDR2 SQIVND (reference sequence). This CDR3 contains 15 residues. V was cut by 5 bases and J by 1 base, with 13 bases left in between. The chain couples TRBV19 to TRBJ2-3; a weak D match, TRBD2 (6 bases). This clonotype was sampled from a woman in her forties or fifties in good health and CMV-seronegative. Sequencing input: PBMCs. The CDR3 coding sequence is TGTGCCAGTAGTGGGGGGTCGGGGGGCACAGATACGCAGTATTTT. Protein sequence: CASSGGSGGTDTQYF.